The 23 T cell receptor beta chains reported below all come from one sample, sequenced in a study of blood T cell repertoires in COVID-19. Generated by immunoSEQ multiplex PCR, the TCRdb table keeps only in-frame clones and is missing some. The sample includes approximately 70,000 clones, around 87% of them seen just once. The sequenced sample was peripheral blood. The receptors stem from a man aged 65-85 years with active COVID-19.

The V and J genes are TRBV5-4 and TRBJ2-4; TRBD1 matches 10 bases. This CDR3 contains 14 residues. Germline CDR1 is SGHNT and CDR2 is YYREEE (reference sequence). The trim removed 4 bases at V and 8 bases at J, leaving 6 bases unmatched. The CDR3 protein is CASSPGQGGDIQYF. CDR3 coding DNA: TGTGCCAGCAGCCCCGGACAGGGGGGGGACATTCAGTACTTC.

The chain uses TRBV19 and TRBJ1-1, with TRBD1 identical over 8 bases. The CDR3 length is 13 residues. The V gene's germline CDR1 is LNHDA and CDR2 SQIVND (reference sequence). V shed 1 base and J 10 bases; nucleotides not matched to a gene: 5. Here the CDR3 reads CASSIGGQEVAFF. CDR3 nucleotides: TGTGCCAGTAGTATAGGGGGACAGGAGGTAGCTTTCTTT.

This clone came up once. The chain is built from TRBV7-9 and TRBJ1-1, with 7 bases fitting TRBD1. This CDR3 is built from 18 residues. Germline CDR1 SEHNR, CDR2 FQNEAQ (reference sequence). V lost 5 bases, J lost 4 bases, and 19 bases stayed unmatched. CDR3 DNA sequence: TGTGCCAGCAGCCCTTTAGGGGGCAGGGCGGTCAAGGGCACTGAAGCTTTCTTT. Residues: CASSPLGGRAVKGTEAFF. The complete variable domain, with remaining parts taken from reference TRBV7-9 and TRBJ1-1, reads DTGVSQNPRHKITKRGQNVTFRCDPISEHNRLYWYRQTLGQGPEFLTYFQNEAQLEKSRLLSDRFSAERPKGSFSTLEIQRTEQGDSAMYLCASSPLGGRAVKGTEAFFGQGTRLTVV.

The rearrangement joins TRBV3-1 (or the pseudogene TRBV3-2) to TRBJ2-2; no definite D call. The ends were cut back, 6 bases at V and 5 bases at J, with 7 bases in the middle. The CDR3 is 12 residues long. The germline CDR1 and CDR2 sequences are LGHDT and YNNKEL (reference sequence). The CDR3 DNA follows: TGTGCCAGCAGACACGGGACCGGGGAGCTGTTTTTT. It specifies CASRHGTGELFF.

The chain has TRBV4-1 and TRBJ1-2; 7 nucleotides line up with TRBD1. The length of the CDR3 is 14 residues. Germline trimming cut 4 bases from V and 8 bases from J; bases unmatched to any gene: 10. Germline V gives CDR1 MGHRA, CDR2 YSYEKL. In nucleotides, the CDR3 is TGCGCCAGCAGCCCCCCGACAGGGCTCGGCGGCTACACCTTC. Protein sequence: CASSPPTGLGGYTF.

The rearrangement links TRBV7-3 to TRBJ2-7; a weak D match, TRBD2 (6 bases). CDR1 and CDR2 (germline): SGHTA, FQGTGA. This CDR3 spans 13 amino acids. V was cut by 4 bases and J by 6 bases, with 13 bases left in between. CDR3 residues: CASSSDYGAEQYF. DNA of the CDR3: TGTGCCAGCAGCTCGGACTACGGGGCCGAGCAGTACTTC.

The chain combines TRBV4-2 with TRBJ2-2; weak D call: TRBD2 (6 bases). Germline assignment: CDR1 LGHNA and CDR2 YNFKEQ. The V end was cut by 1 base, the J end by 1 base, with 7 bases between. The CDR3 spans 15 residues. CDR3 nucleotide sequence: TGTGCCAGCAGCCAAGCCGGGGGGAACACCGGGGAGCTGTTTTTT. It codes for CASSQAGGNTGELFF.

This clone showed up just once. V usage is TRBV15 and J usage is TRBJ2-1, with 7 bases aligning to TRBD2. The junction had 14 bases not matched to a gene; V was cut back by 0 bases and J by 9 bases. CDR1 is LNHNV and CDR2 is YYDKDF in the germline V gene (reference sequence). The CDR3 totals 17 residues. CDR3 residues: CATSRDRPGRTGGEQFF. The CDR3 bases are TGTGCCACCAGCAGAGATCGGCCGGGGAGGACGGGGGGTGAGCAGTTCTTC. Full variable domain (remainder filled in from reference TRBV15 and TRBJ2-1): DAMVIQNPRYQVTQFGKPVTLSCSQTLNHNVMYWYQQKSSQAPKLLFHYYDKDFNNEADTPDNFQSRRPNTSFCFLDIRSPGLGDTAMYLCATSRDRPGRTGGEQFFGPGTRLTVL.

This chain joins TRBV7-3 and TRBJ2-1; 14 nucleotides match TRBD2. Trimming took 5 bases from V and 5 from J; bases not matched to a gene: 8. This CDR3 spans 17 amino acids. The germline CDR1 and CDR2 sequences are SGHTA and FQGTGA. The CDR3 spells CASSPGLAGGFHNEQFF. CDR3 bases: TGTGCCAGCAGCCCCGGACTAGCGGGAGGTTTCCACAATGAGCAGTTCTTC.

As DNA, the CDR3 is TGTGCCATCAGTGAACCCGCGGGGCTCGGGGCCAACGTCCTGACTTTC. It yields the protein CAISEPAGLGANVLTF. The V gene is TRBV10-3, the J gene TRBJ2-6, with D perhaps TRBD2 (6 bases). Germline values: CDR1 ENHRY, CDR2 SYGVKD. Between the trimmed V and J ends, which lost 3 bases and 4 bases, there was a span of 13 bases. This CDR3 has 16 residues.

The chain employs TRBV7-2 and TRBJ2-3; 16 bases are a match to TRBD2. The germline V gene has CDR1 SGHTA and CDR2 FQGNSA. After removal of 5 bases from V and 6 bases from J, the junction contained 14 bases not matched to a gene. The CDR3 has 19 amino acids. The CDR3 nucleotides read TGTGCCAGCAGCCCACGGGGGACTAGCGGGAGGGTATCGCCGGATACGCAGTATTTT. Translated, it gives CASSPRGTSGRVSPDTQYF.

The V and J genes are TRBV19 and TRBJ2-5, with TRBD2 identical over 10 bases. Looked up from germline, CDR1 is LNHDA and CDR2 is SQIVND (reference sequence). V was pared by 1 base and J by 5 bases, with 7 bases of the junction left unmatched. The CDR3 is 16 residues long. CDR3 bases: TGTGCCAGTAGTATAGGGACTAGCGGTGTCGGGGAGACCCAGTACTTC. Encoded protein: CASSIGTSGVGETQYF.

This clone has more than one count but fewer than ten. This sequence joins TRBV28 and TRBJ2-1; TRBD2 might be the D (5 bases). V was cut by 3 bases and J by 10 bases, with 13 bases left in between. This CDR3 has 13 residues. Germline CDR1 MDHEN, CDR2 SYDVKM. CDR3: CASSLEDQGEQFF. CDR3 in DNA: TGTGCCAGCAGTTTGGAGGACCAAGGGGAGCAGTTCTTC.

CDR3 residues: CASSPGASRPYEQYF. The CDR3 DNA sequence: TGTGCCAGCAGCCCAGGGGCTAGCAGGCCCTACGAGCAGTACTTC. The chain combines TRBV7-2 with TRBJ2-7; maybe TRBD1 (6 bases). This CDR3 spans 15 amino acids. Germline CDR1 and CDR2: SGHTA and FQGNSA. The germline V and J ends were trimmed by 5 bases and 2 bases, with 16 bases remaining between them.

CDR3 DNA sequence: TGTGCCAGCAGCCCCGACCTGGGGGCAAGGAACATTCAGTACTTC. Translation gives CASSPDLGARNIQYF. The chain employs TRBV7-2 and TRBJ2-4, with a possible D match to TRBD1 (6 bases). The CDR3 contains 15 residues. CDR1 and CDR2 (germline): SGHTA, FQGNSA. With 5 bases removed from V and 7 bases from J, the gap between germline ends came to 18 bases.

The chain is built from TRBV3-1 (or the pseudogene TRBV3-2) and TRBJ2-3; D gene unclear. The CDR3 length is 14 residues. Germline values: CDR1 LGHDT, CDR2 YNNKEL (reference sequence). The germline V and J ends were trimmed by 0 bases and 1 base, with 5 bases remaining between them. CDR3 in DNA: TGTGCCAGCAGCCAAGACTACCGCACAGATACGCAGTATTTT. Its protein product is CASSQDYRTDTQYF.

This clone appeared a single time. V and J are TRBV7-9 and TRBJ2-3; no definite D call. Germline V gives CDR1 SEHNR, CDR2 FQNEAQ (reference sequence). CDR3 size: 12 residues. Trimming took off 5 bases at V and 4 bases at J, with 7 bases between the two ends. CDR3 residues: CASSLLADTQYF. CDR3 bases: TGTGCCAGCAGCCTGTTAGCAGATACGCAGTATTTT.

The chain links TRBV9 to TRBJ1-4, with TRBD1 identical over 9 bases. V lost 4 bases and J lost 7; bases outside the gene matches: 8. Germline lookup yields CDR1 SGDLS and CDR2 YYNGEE. This CDR3 is 15 amino acids long. CDR3 nucleotides: TGTGCCAGCAGCCCATGGCCGGGACAGGGTGAAAAACTGTTTTTT. Its protein is CASSPWPGQGEKLFF.

Worth noting for this clone: This specimen includes other DNA sequences encoding the same CDR3. The rearrangement joins TRBV5-1 to TRBJ2-5, with TRBD2 as a possible D gene (5 bases). Deletions cut 0 bases from V and 2 bases from J, with 8 bases between. The V gene's germline CDR1 is SGHRS and CDR2 YFSETQ. The length of the CDR3 is 14 residues. The CDR3 is CASSLGGRQETQYF. DNA for the CDR3: TGCGCCAGCAGCTTGGGTGGGAGACAAGAGACCCAGTACTTC.

The chain combines TRBV30 with TRBJ2-1; no clear D. The CDR3 consists of 14 residues. Germline V gives CDR1 GTSNPN, CDR2 SVGIG (reference sequence). Trimming shortened V by 2 bases and J by 0 bases, and 8 bases separated the two germline ends. CDR3: CAWSPVSSYNEQFF. The CDR3, as DNA: TGTGCCTGGAGTCCTGTGAGCTCCTACAATGAGCAGTTCTTC. The full variable domain, rest sourced from reference TRBV30 and TRBJ2-1, is SQTIHQWPATLVQPVGSPLSLECTVEGTSNPNLYWYRQAAGRGLQLLFYSVGIGQISSEVPQNLSASRPQDRQFILSSKKLLLSDSGFYLCAWSPVSSYNEQFFGPGTRLTVL.

The rearrangement joins TRBV9 to TRBJ1-1, with 7 bases matching TRBD1. Germline values: CDR1 SGDLS, CDR2 YYNGEE. J was trimmed by 1 base and V by 5 bases; bases with no gene match: 8. This CDR3 has 15 residues. CDR3 amino acids: CASRDRAGGNTEAFF. The CDR3 region has the DNA TGTGCCAGCAGAGACAGGGCCGGTGGGAACACTGAAGCTTTCTTT.

The J gene is TRBJ2-1, the V gene TRBV10-3, with 10 bases fitting TRBD2. Looked up from germline, CDR1 is ENHRY and CDR2 is SYGVKD. V was clipped by 7 bases and J by 6 bases; unmatched bases: 3. This CDR3 has 13 amino acids. The CDR3 sequence is CAITGLATNEQFF. The CDR3 DNA is TGTGCCATCACGGGACTAGCGACCAATGAGCAGTTCTTC.

The chain employs TRBV9 and TRBJ2-2; TRBD2 agrees at 7 bases. Looked up from germline, CDR1 is SGDLS and CDR2 is YYNGEE. CDR3 length: 16 amino acids. The V gene end was trimmed by 4 bases and the J gene end by 4 bases; junction bases not matched to a gene: 10. The CDR3, as DNA: TGTGCCAGCAGCCCCCGGACTAGGGGTGGCACCGGGGAGCTGTTTTTT. Its protein is CASSPRTRGGTGELFF.